Shown below are 25 T cell receptor beta chains from a single sample sequenced in a study of blood T cell repertoires in COVID-19. Clones were read by immunoSEQ multiplex PCR, and TCRdb kept only the in-frame ones, dropping some. The sample carries hundreds of thousands of clones, around 80% recorded once. The sample taken for sequencing was peripheral blood. These receptors all stem from a woman younger than 45 with COVID-19, enrolled during active disease.

The V and J genes are TRBV2 and TRBJ2-2; 10 nucleotides line up with TRBD2. The length of the CDR3 is 15 residues. Germline V CDR1 and CDR2: SNHLY, FYNNEI. J was trimmed by 5 bases and V by 6 bases; bases with no gene match: 6. CDR3 amino acids: CASRELAGRTGELFF. Written as DNA, the CDR3 is TGTGCCAGCAGAGAACTAGCGGGGAGGACCGGGGAGCTGTTTTTT.

The chain couples TRBV7-2 to TRBJ1-1, with D possibly being TRBD1 (6 bases). This CDR3 region has 13 residues. V lost 1 base to trimming and J lost 7 bases, with 10 bases between them. The germline CDR1 and CDR2 sequences are SGHTA and FQGNSA. In nucleotides, the CDR3 is TGTGCCAGCAGCTTAGGGACAGAGAATGAAGCTTTCTTT. Protein product: CASSLGTENEAFF.

This clone was detected once. The J gene is TRBJ1-1, the V gene TRBV12-3 or TRBV12-4; D remains ambiguous. V lost 6 bases, J lost 1 base, and 9 bases lay in between. The CDR3 extends over 13 amino acids. The CDR3 DNA is TGTGCCAGCAGGGAAACAGAGAACACTGAAGCTTTCTTT. Its translation is CASRETENTEAFF.

The gene calls are TRBV25-1 and TRBJ2-7; D perhaps matches TRBD2 (6 bases). This CDR3 contains 14 residues. V dropped 5 bases and J dropped 2 bases, with 13 bases sitting between them. Looked up from germline, CDR1 is MGHDK and CDR2 is SYGVNS. CDR3 DNA: TGTGCCAGCAGTCCCCCAGGGAGGCCCTACGAGCAGTACTTC. Translation gives CASSPPGRPYEQYF.

The chain carries TRBV6-5 and TRBJ1-5; D remains ambiguous. The length of the CDR3 is 15 residues. CDR1 and CDR2 from the germline V gene are MNHEY and SVGAGI. The ends were cut back, 4 bases at V and 3 bases at J, with 13 bases in the middle. The CDR3 DNA sequence: TGTGCCAGCAGTTCCCTCGAAAGCTTCAATCAGCCCCAGCATTTT. Translated, it gives CASSSLESFNQPQHF.

This clone occurred a few times. The genes are TRBV7-3 and TRBJ2-3; 8 bases match TRBD1. The CDR3 contains 15 residues. Germline V gene sequence: CDR1 SGHTA, CDR2 FQGTGA. V shed 6 bases, J shed 0 bases, and the junction held 5 bases outside the gene matches. The CDR3 DNA reads as TGTGCCAGCAGTCGATGGACAGGGAGCACAGATACGCAGTATTTT. Amino acids: CASSRWTGSTDTQYF.

The chain joins TRBV28 to TRBJ2-2; D not resolved. CDR3 size: 17 residues. Germline values: CDR1 MDHEN, CDR2 SYDVKM. Trimming stripped 3 bases from V and 0 bases from J, with 14 bases between. CDR3 in DNA: TGTGCCAGCAGTTTTTTCCTGGCTCCTCCGAACACCGGGGAGCTGTTTTTT. Amino acids: CASSFFLAPPNTGELFF.

V is TRBV7-8 and J is TRBJ1-2, with a possible D match to TRBD1 (5 bases). Trimming pared 5 bases from V and 4 bases from J, leaving 11 bases between. Germline loops: CDR1 SGHVS, CDR2 FQNEAQ. CDR3 length: 13 amino acids. Written as DNA, the CDR3 is TGTGCCAGCAGCAAGCAGGGTCTCTATGGCTACACCTTC. As protein: CASSKQGLYGYTF.

The chain links TRBV7-2 to TRBJ2-3, with TRBD1 matching 9 bases. The CDR3 totals 14 residues. The ends lost 6 bases at V and 4 bases at J; junction bases unmatched: 5. Germline CDR1 reads SGHTA; CDR2 reads FQGNSA. In DNA form, the CDR3 reads TGTGCCAGCAGAAAGACAGGGGGAGCAGATACGCAGTATTTT. The encoded protein is CASRKTGGADTQYF.

The chain combines TRBV9 with TRBJ2-7; weak D call: TRBD2 (6 bases). V was clipped by 4 bases and J by 1 base, with 9 bases between them. Germline V gene data show CDR1 as SGDLS and CDR2 as YYNGEE. The CDR3 consists of 13 residues. CDR3 coding DNA: TGTGCCAGCAGCATGGGACTGTCCTACGAGCAGTACTTC. It translates to CASSMGLSYEQYF.

The J gene is TRBJ2-2, the V gene TRBV7-3; 10 nucleotides agree with TRBD2. CDR1 is SGHTA and CDR2 is FQGTGA in the germline V gene. With V trimmed by 4 bases and J by 4 bases, 6 bases remained unmatched. CDR3 length equals 16 residues. CDR3 protein: CASSSPSGGGTGELFF. The CDR3 DNA is TGTGCCAGCAGCTCTCCGAGCGGGGGGGGCACCGGGGAGCTGTTTTTT. The whole variable domain, filled in from reference TRBV7-3 and TRBJ2-2, reads GAGVSQTPSNKVTEKGKYVELRCDPISGHTALYWYRQSLGQGPEFLIYFQGTGAADDSGLPNDRFFAVRPEGSVSTLKIQRTERGDSAVYLCASSSPSGGGTGELFFGEGSRLTVL.

The chain is built from TRBV5-6 and TRBJ2-7; 10 bases line up with TRBD1. After removal of 4 bases from V and 3 bases from J, the junction contained 10 bases not matched to a gene. Germline V CDR1 and CDR2: SGHDT, YYEEEE. CDR3 length: 16 residues. DNA for the CDR3: TGTGCCAGCAGCCGGGGGGTGGGACAGGGGAGCTACGAGCAGTACTTC. It yields the protein CASSRGVGQGSYEQYF.

The V call is TRBV4-3, the J call TRBJ1-5, with D possibly matching TRBD1 (6 bases). The CDR3 consists of 15 residues. The germline V and J ends were trimmed by 0 bases and 7 bases, with 13 bases remaining between them. The V gene's germline CDR1 is LGHNA and CDR2 YSLEER. The CDR3 region has the DNA TGCGCCAGCAGCCAAGATAGGGGGGGAAGACAGCCCCAGCATTTT. Its protein product is CASSQDRGGRQPQHF.

This clone has more than one count but fewer than ten. V gene TRBV11-3 combines with J gene TRBJ1-2; tentative D call: TRBD1 (6 bases). CDR1 is SGHNT, CDR2 YENEEA, per germline. Between the trimmed V and J ends, which lost 4 bases and 5 bases, there was a span of 14 bases. The CDR3 covers 14 residues. The CDR3 loop is CASSSPGAAYGYTF. In nucleotides, the CDR3 is TGTGCCAGCAGCTCCCCAGGGGCTGCTTATGGCTACACCTTC.

The rearrangement joins TRBV9 to TRBJ1-2, with D perhaps TRBD1 (6 bases). In germline, CDR1 is SGDLS, CDR2 YYNGEE. Trimming pared 0 bases from V and 6 bases from J, leaving 9 bases between. There are 13 residues in the CDR3. This CDR3 reads CASSVGAGDGYTF. The CDR3 DNA is TGTGCCAGCAGCGTAGGCGCAGGGGATGGCTACACCTTC.

The chain is built from TRBV3-1 (or the pseudogene TRBV3-2) and TRBJ1-2, with D possibly being TRBD1 (5 bases). Trimming cost V 8 bases and J 1 base, with 20 bases left between them. The CDR3 length is 16 residues. Germline loops: CDR1 LGHDT, CDR2 YNNKEL (reference sequence). The CDR3, as DNA: TGTGCCAGCCGCCCCTTGGGGCAGGCTCTTAACTATGGCTACACCTTC. Residues: CASRPLGQALNYGYTF.

The rearrangement uses TRBV7-5 and TRBJ2-1; the D call TRBD1 from the table was never checked on the DNA. TRBV7-5 is annotated as a pseudogene. This CDR3 has 15 residues. The CDR3 loop is CARSLVRAGMDEQFF. The DNA for the CDR3 is TGTGCCAGAAGCTTAGTAAGGGCAGGGATGGATGAGCAGTTCTTC.

The V and J genes are TRBV7-3 and TRBJ2-2; D is uncertain. Trimming pared 0 bases from V and 2 bases from J, leaving 13 bases between. The germline V gene encodes CDR1 SGHTA and CDR2 FQGTGA. This CDR3 is built from 17 residues. CDR3 in DNA: TGTGCCAGCAGCTTAACGGCGCTGACTCCAAACACCGGGGAGCTGTTTTTT. It encodes CASSLTALTPNTGELFF.

This chain uses TRBV28 with TRBJ2-5, with 15 bases identical to TRBD2. Germline CDR1 is MDHEN and CDR2 is SYDVKM. The CDR3 has 21 amino acids. V dropped 3 bases and J dropped 2; count of bases not matched to a gene: 16. CDR3 amino acids: CASSFSRGLAGGDLVQETQYF. CDR3 coding DNA: TGTGCCAGCAGTTTCTCGCGGGGACTAGCGGGAGGCGATTTAGTACAAGAGACCCAGTACTTC.

The chain combines TRBV28 with TRBJ1-5; no firm D call. The CDR3 is 15 residues long. Trimming shortened V by 4 bases and J by 0 bases, and 10 bases separated the two germline ends. Germline values: CDR1 MDHEN, CDR2 SYDVKM. The CDR3 sequence is CASSSGIHSNQPQHF. The DNA for the CDR3 is TGTGCCAGCAGTTCCGGGATTCATAGCAATCAGCCCCAGCATTTT. The full variable domain, in which reference TRBV28 and TRBJ1-5 provide the parts outside the CDR3, is DVKVTQSSRYLVKRTGEKVFLECVQDMDHENMFWYRQDPGLGLRLIYFSYDVKMKEKGDIPEGYSVSREKKERFSLILESASTNQTSMYLCASSSGIHSNQPQHFGDGTRLSIL.

This rearrangement joins TRBV7-2 to TRBJ1-6; D uncertain. The V and J ends lost 3 bases and 6 bases respectively, with 9 bases between them. CDR1 and CDR2 from the germline V gene are SGHTA and FQGNSA. CDR3 size: 14 residues. CDR3 loop: CASSFRVSNSPLHF. CDR3 DNA: TGTGCCAGCAGCTTCCGGGTCTCTAATTCACCCCTCCACTTT.

In its sample, this clone was seen once. This chain uses TRBV4-2 with TRBJ1-5, with D maybe TRBD1 (5 bases). Germline lookup yields CDR1 LGHNA and CDR2 YNFKEQ. The CDR3 contains 15 residues. Trimming shortened V by 5 bases and J by 1 base, and 12 bases separated the two germline ends. The CDR3 sequence is CASSREDKSNQPQHF. Here the CDR3 DNA reads TGTGCCAGCAGCAGAGAGGACAAGAGCAATCAGCCCCAGCATTTT.

This clone was observed once. The rearrangement uses TRBV7-9 and TRBJ2-1; D may be TRBD2 (6 bases). In germline, CDR1 is SEHNR, CDR2 FQNEAQ (reference sequence). V lost 5 bases, J lost 4 bases, and 15 bases lay in between. CDR3 size: 15 residues. This CDR3 reads CASSPGPGGYNEQFF. In DNA, the CDR3 is TGTGCCAGCAGCCCGGGGCCTGGAGGGTACAATGAGCAGTTCTTC.

J is TRBJ2-2 and V is TRBV5-4; 8 bases fit TRBD1. The trim removed 3 bases at V and 5 bases at J, leaving 6 bases unmatched. The CDR3 totals 15 residues. Germline CDR1 SGHNT, CDR2 YYREEE (reference sequence). The CDR3 is CASSSDRVYTGELFF. The CDR3 DNA is TGTGCCAGCAGCTCGGACAGGGTTTATACCGGGGAGCTGTTTTTT.

This clone appeared a single time. Other DNA sequences of this sample code for an identical CDR3. This chain connects TRBV30 to TRBJ1-5, with D unresolved. The CDR3 length is 14 residues. The V end lost 0 bases, the J end lost 0 bases, and 6 bases lay between the germline ends. Germline CDR1 GTSNPN, CDR2 SVGIG (reference sequence). In DNA, the CDR3 is TGTGCCTGGAGTGTGGGAGTTAGCAATCAGCCCCAGCATTTT. Translating it yields CAWSVGVSNQPQHF.